The T cell receptor (beta chain) under discussion was sequenced for a study of metastatic and nonmetastatic thyroid tumors. Study as a whole: Samples came from malignant and benign thyroid patients, and repertoires were compared across blood and tumor or nodule tissue.

This clone was seen ten or more times. What it recognizes is unknown. Notes on the study in general: Reports indicated that malignant thyroid tumors showed significantly higher TCR beta diversity than benign nodules did, in blood and tumor.

Among the patients, none had received any treatment before thyroid surgery. V lost 3 bases to trimming and J lost 7 bases, with 15 bases between them. This CDR3 has 15 residues. Per the germline V gene, CDR1 is LNHDA and CDR2 is SQIVND (reference sequence). Methods used by the authors: The study's classifier, a distant-metastasis tool for papillary thyroid cancer, was built using CDR3 differences across clinicopathological groups. TCRdb reprocessed the PCR reads using MiXCR. For this entry, the V and J calls and clone size follow TCRdb and not the study's own pipeline. The sample shows about 24,000 clones, under 30% of them seen only once.

Sequencing input: tumor tissue. The chain carries TRBV19 and TRBJ2-2; possible D gene TRBD1, 6 bases. This TCR was sampled from a male donor with papillary thyroid cancer or a benign thyroid nodule (not recorded which). Some clones in this sample may be carry-over from other donors' samples. Here the CDR3 reads CASSIAGGGIGELFF. For the CDR3, the DNA is TGTGCCAGTAGTATCGCTGGGGGCGGAATCGGGGAGCTGTTTTTT.